The clone carrying this TCR beta chain appeared a few times. The length of the CDR3 is 13 residues. V lost 5 bases, J lost 3 bases, and 11 bases lay in between. Germline V gene sequence: CDR1 LGHNA, CDR2 YNFKEQ. The time point here: pre-sensitization, week 0. The treatment here: therapeutic diphenylcyclopropenone sensitization with weekly scalp DPC. TCRdb redid the calling of the RACE reads with MiXCR, one entry per CDR3 protein. The table includes more than 300,000 distinct CDR3 sequences, roughly 4.6% detected once. This record comes from a study of human T cells and chemical hapten exposure. The chain carries TRBV4-2 and TRBJ2-7; D is perhaps TRBD1 (5 bases). The sequence came from a woman aged 50 to 65 with alopecia areata. Some clones in this sample may be carry-over from other donors' samples. The sample consisted of whole blood, taken in connection with sensitization to the hapten diphenylcyclopropenone (DPC). The CDR3 nucleotides are TGTGCCAGCAGCGCCCCAGGGTTCTACGAGCAGTACTTC. Translation gives CASSAPGFYEQYF.